This is a list of T cell receptor beta chains from one sample in a study of early T cells in non-severe SARS-CoV-2 infection. TCRdb redid the calling of the 5' RACE reads with MiXCR, one entry per CDR3 protein. The sample lists about 40,000 distinct CDR3 sequences; over 4% were seen once. The sample comprised whole blood. The receptors come from an adult who was a healthcare worker with PCR-confirmed SARS-CoV-2 infection or an uninfected control (not recorded which). The CDR3 runs from the conserved cysteine through the conserved F or W. Fields, in order: V gene, J gene, clone size, D gene, CDR3 DNA, CDR3 protein. A D gene is named only where the DNA matches it firmly. Not every row has a clone size; where given, it reads once, few, many or a size class.

v_call: TRBV28; j_call: TRBJ2-4; clone_size: many; d_call: TRBD1; cdr3_nt: TGTGCCAGCAGCCATATTATCCGGGACAGGGTTGTCAAAAACATTCAGTACTTC; cdr3_aa: CASSHIIRDRVVKNIQYF
v_call: TRBV12-3/TRBV12-4; j_call: TRBJ2-5; clone_size: many; d_call: -; cdr3_nt: TGTGCCAGCAGTTTAGGATTTAAAGAGACCCAGTACTTC; cdr3_aa: CASSLGFKETQYF
v_call: TRBV27; j_call: TRBJ2-1; clone_size: -; d_call: TRBD1; cdr3_nt: TGTGCCAGCTTATCGGGCAGGGGGCATCCCGAGCAGTTCTTC; cdr3_aa: CASLSGRGHPEQFF
v_call: TRBV14; j_call: TRBJ1-4; clone_size: many; d_call: TRBD1; cdr3_nt: TGTGCCAGCAGTCTCACGGGACAGGGGTTTTTTGATGAAAAACTGTTTTTT; cdr3_aa: CASSLTGQGFFDEKLFF
v_call: TRBV29-1; j_call: TRBJ1-1; clone_size: few; d_call: -; cdr3_nt: TGCAGCGCCGTAGGGCAGGGAAGAGAAGCTTTCTTT; cdr3_aa: CSAVGQGREAFF
v_call: TRBV12-3/TRBV12-4; j_call: TRBJ1-2; clone_size: many; d_call: -; cdr3_nt: TGTGCCAGCAGTTTGGGCAGGGTGGATGGCTACACCTTC; cdr3_aa: CASSLGRVDGYTF
v_call: TRBV7-3; j_call: TRBJ1-1; clone_size: many; d_call: -; cdr3_nt: TGTGCCAGCAGCTCGACAGTGAACACTGAAGCTTTCTTT; cdr3_aa: CASSSTVNTEAFF
v_call: TRBV28; j_call: TRBJ2-1; clone_size: many; d_call: -; cdr3_nt: TGTGCCAGCAGTTTGTTACGTTTGCGGGACGACAATGAGCAGTTCTTC; cdr3_aa: CASSLLRLRDDNEQFF
v_call: TRBV20-1; j_call: TRBJ2-3; clone_size: few; d_call: -; cdr3_nt: TGCAGTGCTAGAGACGGGAAGGGGACAGATACGCAGTATTTT; cdr3_aa: CSARDGKGTDTQYF
v_call: TRBV7-8; j_call: TRBJ2-3; clone_size: many; d_call: TRBD2; cdr3_nt: TGTGCCAGCAGCTCACTAGCGGGAGGGGCAGATACGCAGTATTTT; cdr3_aa: CASSSLAGGADTQYF
v_call: TRBV10-1; j_call: TRBJ2-3; clone_size: few; d_call: TRBD2; cdr3_nt: TGCGCCAGCAGTATAGCGGGGTTAGATACGCAGTATTTT; cdr3_aa: CASSIAGLDTQYF
v_call: TRBV11-2; j_call: TRBJ1-1; clone_size: -; d_call: -; cdr3_nt: TGTGCCAGCAGCCGGGGGCCAGGGTCGAACACTGAAGCTTTCTTT; cdr3_aa: CASSRGPGSNTEAFF
v_call: TRBV10-1; j_call: TRBJ1-1; clone_size: many; d_call: -; cdr3_nt: TGCGCCAGCAGGGATCGACTTTTAGGTGAAGCTTTCTTT; cdr3_aa: CASRDRLLGEAFF
v_call: TRBV7-2; j_call: TRBJ2-1; clone_size: many; d_call: -; cdr3_nt: TGTGCCAGCAGCCACCGGGACCCCCGGTGGAATGAGCAGTTCTTC; cdr3_aa: CASSHRDPRWNEQFF
v_call: TRBV30; j_call: TRBJ2-7; clone_size: many; d_call: TRBD2; cdr3_nt: TGTGCCTGGAAATTAGCGGGGGGCCTTACTAGGTACTTC; cdr3_aa: CAWKLAGGLTRYF
v_call: TRBV2; j_call: TRBJ1-2; clone_size: -; d_call: -; cdr3_nt: TGTGCCAGCAGCGGAGGGAGAGGCTATGGCTACACCTTC; cdr3_aa: CASSGGRGYGYTF
v_call: TRBV28; j_call: TRBJ2-1; clone_size: many; d_call: TRBD2; cdr3_nt: TGTGCCAGCAGTTTTGCGGGAGGGTTTAATGAGCAGTTCTTC; cdr3_aa: CASSFAGGFNEQFF
v_call: TRBV20-1; j_call: TRBJ2-7; clone_size: many; d_call: TRBD1; cdr3_nt: TGCAGTGCTTTAGCCGGGACAGGGGTCTACGAGCAGTACTTC; cdr3_aa: CSALAGTGVYEQYF
v_call: TRBV12-5; j_call: TRBJ2-1; clone_size: many; d_call: TRBD2; cdr3_nt: TGTGCTAGTGCGTCTAGCGGGAACAATGAGCAGTTCTTC; cdr3_aa: CASASSGNNEQFF
v_call: TRBV9; j_call: TRBJ2-7; clone_size: few; d_call: TRBD2; cdr3_nt: TGTGCCAGCAGCCTCAGCGGGGGGGACTACGAGCAGTACTTC; cdr3_aa: CASSLSGGDYEQYF
v_call: TRBV20-1; j_call: TRBJ2-1; clone_size: few; d_call: -; cdr3_nt: TGCAGTGCGGAGGGCCGGAGTGAGCAGTTCTTC; cdr3_aa: CSAEGRSEQFF
v_call: TRBV28; j_call: TRBJ2-4; clone_size: -; d_call: TRBD2; cdr3_nt: TGTGCCAGCAGTTTAAAGCGCGCGGCTAGCGGGTTAGCCAAAAACATTCAGTACTTC; cdr3_aa: CASSLKRAASGLAKNIQYF
v_call: TRBV10-3; j_call: TRBJ1-3; clone_size: medium-sized; d_call: TRBD1; cdr3_nt: TGTGCCTTGCGCCGGGACAGCTCTGGAAACACCATATATTTT; cdr3_aa: CALRRDSSGNTIYF
v_call: TRBV11-2; j_call: TRBJ1-5; clone_size: many; d_call: -; cdr3_nt: TGTGCCAGCAGCTTAGCCCAGTATAGTACCCAGCATTTT; cdr3_aa: CASSLAQYSTQHF
v_call: TRBV7-9; j_call: TRBJ1-1; clone_size: -; d_call: -; cdr3_nt: TGTGCCAGCAGCTTAGTCGGTGAACAAGCTTTCTTT; cdr3_aa: CASSLVGEQAFF
v_call: TRBV2; j_call: TRBJ2-1; clone_size: many; d_call: -; cdr3_nt: TGTGCCAGCAGTCGCTTAGCGGAGCCCCTTTACAATGAGCAGTTCTTC; cdr3_aa: CASSRLAEPLYNEQFF
v_call: TRBV6-2/TRBV6-3; j_call: TRBJ2-3; clone_size: medium-sized; d_call: TRBD1; cdr3_nt: TGTGCCAGCAGTTACAGGGGACAGGCGTCCACAGATACGCAGTATTTT; cdr3_aa: CASSYRGQASTDTQYF
v_call: TRBV7-6; j_call: TRBJ1-6; clone_size: -; d_call: TRBD1; cdr3_nt: TGTGCCAGCAGCGCCGGACAGGGGGGTTCACCCCTCCACTTT; cdr3_aa: CASSAGQGGSPLHF
v_call: TRBV6-5; j_call: TRBJ2-7; clone_size: many; d_call: -; cdr3_nt: TGTGCCAGCAGTTTGGCTGGGAGCTCCTACGAGCAGTACTTC; cdr3_aa: CASSLAGSSYEQYF
v_call: TRBV2; j_call: TRBJ1-4; clone_size: many; d_call: -; cdr3_nt: TGTGCCAGCAGCAGGTCCCCTGCAACTAATGAAAAACTGTTTTTT; cdr3_aa: CASSRSPATNEKLFF
v_call: TRBV10-2; j_call: TRBJ1-5; clone_size: many; d_call: -; cdr3_nt: TGCGCCAGCAGTTCCGGAAATCAGCCCCAGCATTTT; cdr3_aa: CASSSGNQPQHF
v_call: TRBV20-1; j_call: TRBJ2-3; clone_size: -; d_call: TRBD1; cdr3_nt: TGCAGTGCTAGAGTATCTACCAGGGGGTGGGCAGATACGCAGTATTTT; cdr3_aa: CSARVSTRGWADTQYF
v_call: TRBV3-1; j_call: TRBJ2-7; clone_size: many; d_call: -; cdr3_nt: TGTGCCAGCAGCCGGGGGAGCCACGAGCAGTACTTC; cdr3_aa: CASSRGSHEQYF
v_call: TRBV29-1; j_call: TRBJ2-2; clone_size: few; d_call: -; cdr3_nt: TGCAGCGTTGGAGAGTCGGGATACGGGGAGCTGTTTTTT; cdr3_aa: CSVGESGYGELFF
v_call: TRBV6-6; j_call: TRBJ2-3; clone_size: few; d_call: TRBD2; cdr3_nt: TGTGCCAGCAGTTACCAGACTAGCGGCACAGATACGCAGTATTTT; cdr3_aa: CASSYQTSGTDTQYF
v_call: TRBV5-5; j_call: TRBJ2-4; clone_size: many; d_call: TRBD2; cdr3_nt: TGTGCCAGCAGCTTGGTTGGGACTAGCGGGACCTCCAATCAAAACATTCAGTACTTC; cdr3_aa: CASSLVGTSGTSNQNIQYF
v_call: TRBV6-5; j_call: TRBJ2-5; clone_size: many; d_call: TRBD2; cdr3_nt: TGTGCCAGCAGCCCCGGGGGGGCTGCCCAGTACTTC; cdr3_aa: CASSPGGAAQYF
v_call: TRBV10-3; j_call: TRBJ2-7; clone_size: few; d_call: TRBD1; cdr3_nt: TGTGCCATCAGTGTACGGGACAGTTCCTACGAGCAGTACTTC; cdr3_aa: CAISVRDSSYEQYF
v_call: TRBV5-1; j_call: TRBJ2-5; clone_size: many; d_call: -; cdr3_nt: TGCGCCAGCAGCTGGTCAGGGAGTTGGGAGACCCAGTACTTC; cdr3_aa: CASSWSGSWETQYF
v_call: TRBV28; j_call: TRBJ1-1; clone_size: many; d_call: -; cdr3_nt: TGTGCCAGCAGTTTACGGGAAGGTGAAGCTTTCTTT; cdr3_aa: CASSLREGEAFF
v_call: TRBV13; j_call: TRBJ2-5; clone_size: many; d_call: TRBD2; cdr3_nt: TGTGCCAGCAGCACTAGACTAGCGGGGTTCCAAGAGACCCAGTACTTC; cdr3_aa: CASSTRLAGFQETQYF
v_call: TRBV7-2; j_call: TRBJ2-3; clone_size: many; d_call: -; cdr3_nt: TGTGCCAGCAGCCGGGAGTTGAGAGATACGCAGTATTTT; cdr3_aa: CASSRELRDTQYF
v_call: TRBV10-1; j_call: TRBJ2-7; clone_size: few; d_call: -; cdr3_nt: TGCGCCAGCACTACGGTACCCTACGAGCAGTACTTC; cdr3_aa: CASTTVPYEQYF
v_call: TRBV18; j_call: TRBJ2-1; clone_size: many; d_call: TRBD2; cdr3_nt: TGTGCCACGGCATCTAATGGGGGGGATAACAATGAGCAGTTCTTC; cdr3_aa: CATASNGGDNNEQFF
v_call: TRBV10-3; j_call: TRBJ2-7; clone_size: -; d_call: -; cdr3_nt: TGTGCCATCAGTGGTGACACCGTGGAGCAGTACTTC; cdr3_aa: CAISGDTVEQYF
v_call: TRBV20-1; j_call: TRBJ2-5; clone_size: many; d_call: -; cdr3_nt: TGCAGTGCTAGGGGGAGCGCGTGGACCCAGTACTTC; cdr3_aa: CSARGSAWTQYF
v_call: TRBV6-6; j_call: TRBJ1-6; clone_size: -; d_call: -; cdr3_nt: TGTGCCAGCAGTTACGGGACATACGACATCAATAATTCACCCCTCCACTTT; cdr3_aa: CASSYGTYDINNSPLHF
v_call: TRBV28; j_call: TRBJ2-1; clone_size: many; d_call: -; cdr3_nt: TGTGCCAGCAGTCGGCTTAAGGGACATTTCAATGAGCAGTTCTTC; cdr3_aa: CASSRLKGHFNEQFF
v_call: TRBV4-3; j_call: TRBJ1-6; clone_size: many; d_call: -; cdr3_nt: TGCGCCAGCAGCCAAGATTTAGGGACCGGGACAAATATTAATTCACCCCTCCACTTT; cdr3_aa: CASSQDLGTGTNINSPLHF
v_call: TRBV3-1; j_call: TRBJ1-1; clone_size: -; d_call: -; cdr3_nt: TGTGCCAGCAACTCAAGGGGGGTAAGAGGCACTGAAGCTTTCTTT; cdr3_aa: CASNSRGVRGTEAFF
v_call: TRBV29-1; j_call: TRBJ1-1; clone_size: many; d_call: TRBD1; cdr3_nt: TGCAGCGGAAGGGACAGGGGGAGAAACACTGAAGCTTTCTTT; cdr3_aa: CSGRDRGRNTEAFF
v_call: TRBV6-2/TRBV6-3; j_call: TRBJ2-2; clone_size: -; d_call: -; cdr3_nt: TGTGCCAGCAGTTTCGAGCTGCTCTCCGGGGAGCTGTTTTTT; cdr3_aa: CASSFELLSGELFF
v_call: TRBV29-1; j_call: TRBJ2-1; clone_size: many; d_call: -; cdr3_nt: TGCAGCGTTGTTCGGGCCTCCGGGTACAATGAGCAGTTCTTC; cdr3_aa: CSVVRASGYNEQFF
v_call: TRBV6-4; j_call: TRBJ1-1; clone_size: many; d_call: -; cdr3_nt: TGTGCCAGCAGTGACCGGGACAACACTGAAGCTTTCTTT; cdr3_aa: CASSDRDNTEAFF
v_call: TRBV15; j_call: TRBJ2-7; clone_size: few; d_call: -; cdr3_nt: TGTGCCACCAGCAGAGGGGGCGGCTCCTACGAGCAGTACTTC; cdr3_aa: CATSRGGGSYEQYF
v_call: TRBV5-1; j_call: TRBJ2-4; clone_size: few; d_call: -; cdr3_nt: TGCGCCAGCAGCTTGGAGGTTCCCAAAAACATTCAGTACTTC; cdr3_aa: CASSLEVPKNIQYF
v_call: TRBV19; j_call: TRBJ2-6; clone_size: few; d_call: -; cdr3_nt: TGTGCCAGTAGCATAGCTTGGGAAGAGGCCAACGTCCTGACTTTC; cdr3_aa: CASSIAWEEANVLTF
v_call: TRBV5-1; j_call: TRBJ2-7; clone_size: few; d_call: -; cdr3_nt: TGCGCCAGCAGCTTCGGGGGCCTCCCTTCCTACGAGCAGTACTTC; cdr3_aa: CASSFGGLPSYEQYF
v_call: TRBV7-9; j_call: TRBJ2-2; clone_size: many; d_call: TRBD1; cdr3_nt: TGTGCCAGCAGCCCAGCTCCGCGAGCTCCCACGGCGCAGGGGGCGCTGGACACCGGGGAGCTGTTTTTT; cdr3_aa: CASSPAPRAPTAQGALDTGELFF